This TCR beta chain was recovered during a study of cytomegalovirus exposure and HLA in healthy donors. The wider study: Falling in the Caucasian-associated ancestry cluster were approximately 86% of some 400 genotyped donors.

General study results and limits: Most TCR sequences proved rare, with some public TCRs found in many donors.

PCR was performed using 60 Vbeta and 13 Jbeta primers. The method was immunoSEQ multiplex PCR; TCRdb's version includes in-frame clones alone and lacks a portion of them. Counted here are around 210,000 clones, about three quarters occurring once; the ten biggest clones make up 0.4% to 0.6%. Germline CDR1 MGHRA, CDR2 YSYEKL. J was trimmed by 5 bases and V by 2 bases; bases with no gene match: 8. CDR3 length: 15 amino acids. Notes on this clone: Its specificity is not known.

Material: PBMCs. The chain links TRBV4-1 to TRBJ1-1; 7 bases are shared with TRBD1. The sequence was obtained from a boy between 10 and 17 years old in good health and CMV-seronegative. CDR3 residues: CASSQSNRGPTEAFF. As DNA, the CDR3 is TGCGCCAGCAGCCAATCGAATAGGGGGCCAACTGAAGCTTTCTTT.